Below, 13 T cell receptor beta chains from the same sample are listed, as sequenced in a study of monozygotic twins with cystic fibrosis. TCRdb keeps only in-frame clones here, not all; method: immunoSEQ multiplex PCR. This sample has around 8,800 clones, with about 90% found just once. Source material: blood. These TCRs come from a boy younger than 10 with cystic fibrosis.

The chain recombines TRBV6-5 with TRBJ2-1; D is undetermined. The V gene's germline CDR1 is MNHEY and CDR2 SVGAGI. The CDR3 runs 16 residues. V was shortened by 2 bases and J by 1 base, with 12 bases between the two germline ends. CDR3 sequence (DNA): TGTGCCAGCAGTTACGGTCACAGTGGGTCCTACAATGAGCAGTTCTTC. Its translation: CASSYGHSGSYNEQFF.

The CDR3 loop is CASSQAQGGNYGYTF. In nucleotides, the CDR3 is TGCGCCAGCAGCCAAGCACAGGGGGGGAACTATGGCTACACCTTC. The V gene is TRBV4-3, the J gene TRBJ1-2, with 8 nucleotides matching TRBD1. Germline lookup yields CDR1 LGHNA and CDR2 YSLEER. The CDR3 loop spans 15 amino acids. V lost 1 base, J lost 2 bases, and 3 bases stayed unmatched.

The CDR3 here is CASSPDNTEAFF. CDR3 DNA sequence: TGTGCCAGCAGCCCCGACAACACTGAAGCTTTCTTT. The chain recombines TRBV7-9 with TRBJ1-1; D call uncertain. Germline V gene lookup returns CDR1 SEHNR and CDR2 FQNEAQ (reference sequence). Between the trimmed V and J ends, which lost 5 bases and 2 bases, there was a span of 6 bases. The CDR3 contains 12 residues. The complete variable domain, with remaining parts taken from reference TRBV7-9 and TRBJ1-1, reads DTGVSQNPRHKITKRGQNVTFRCDPISEHNRLYWYRQTLGQGPEFLTYFQNEAQLEKSRLLSDRFSAERPKGSFSTLEIQRTEQGDSAMYLCASSPDNTEAFFGQGTRLTVV.

V is TRBV10-3 and J is TRBJ2-3; 11 nucleotides agree with TRBD2. V was pared by 0 bases and J by 5 bases, with 13 bases of the junction left unmatched. Germline V lookup: CDR1 ENHRY, CDR2 SYGVKD. The length of the CDR3 is 19 residues. The CDR3 sequence: CAISESVAGGPDGKDTQYF. For the CDR3, the DNA is TGTGCCATCAGTGAGTCCGTAGCGGGGGGGCCTGATGGTAAAGATACGCAGTATTTT.

The chain joins TRBV5-1 to TRBJ1-3; D ambiguous. CDR3 length equals 15 residues. Between the trimmed V and J ends, which lost 4 bases and 4 bases, there was a span of 15 bases. CDR1 and CDR2 from the germline V gene are SGHRS and YFSETQ. CDR3 amino acids: CASSPNGLSGNTIYF. In nucleotides, the CDR3 is TGCGCCAGCAGCCCAAATGGGCTCTCAGGAAACACCATATATTTT.

This clone has only a few counts. A junction boundary mismatches the germline segment, possibly from a read error. The gene calls are TRBV5-1 and TRBJ2-2; D might be TRBD2 (7 bases). The CDR3 is 14 amino acids. Germline values: CDR1 SGHRS, CDR2 YFSETQ. CDR3 in DNA: TGCGCCAGCAGGTTGGACAGTACTAGCGTGAATGGGTTTTTT. Amino acids: CASRLDSTSVNGFF.

This clone was seen just once. The chain employs TRBV7-2 and TRBJ1-2; D is unresolved. V was cut by 1 base and J by 2 bases, with 14 bases left in between. Germline-derived CDR1 and CDR2 are SGHTA and FQGNSA. The CDR3 covers 16 residues. The CDR3 loop reads CASSLERQAVNYGYTF. CDR3 sequence (DNA): TGTGCCAGCAGCTTAGAACGGCAGGCGGTCAACTATGGCTACACCTTC. The full variable domain, in which reference TRBV7-2 and TRBJ1-2 provide the parts outside the CDR3, is GAGVSQSPSNKVTEKGKDVELRCDPISGHTALYWYRQSLGQGLEFLIYFQGNSAPDKSGLPSDRFSAERTGGSVSTLTIQRTQQEDSAVYLCASSLERQAVNYGYTFGSGTRLTVV.

The chain employs TRBV10-3 and TRBJ2-1, with 10 bases aligning to TRBD2. J lost 9 bases, V lost 6 bases, and 8 bases had no gene match. CDR3 length equals 14 residues. The germline gives CDR1 ENHRY, CDR2 SYGVKD. The CDR3 is CAIRPGLASVEQFF. The CDR3 coding sequence is TGTGCCATCAGACCGGGACTAGCGTCGGTTGAGCAGTTCTTC.

The chain recombines TRBV7-8 with TRBJ1-3, with D possibly matching TRBD1 (6 bases). V was pared by 5 bases and J by 0 bases, with 14 bases between. The CDR3 runs to 16 residues. Germline values: CDR1 SGHVS, CDR2 FQNEAQ. For the CDR3, the DNA is TGTGCCAGCAGCAGCAACAGGGTGTCCTCTGGAAACACCATATATTTT. This translates into CASSSNRVSSGNTIYF.

This clone was picked up a small number of times. The V call is TRBV19, the J call TRBJ2-1; D is possibly TRBD1 (5 bases). The germline V gene has CDR1 LNHDA and CDR2 SQIVND (reference sequence). Trimming took 3 bases from V and 9 from J, leaving 12 bases between them. The CDR3 is made up of 13 amino acids. DNA for the CDR3: TGTGCCAGTAGTATCGTTGTTAGGGGTGAGCAGTTCTTC. Its protein is CASSIVVRGEQFF.

V gene TRBV15 combines with J gene TRBJ1-1; D uncertain. The CDR3 has 13 amino acids. Trimming stripped 3 bases from V and 1 base from J, with 6 bases between. Germline loops: CDR1 LNHNV, CDR2 YYDKDF (reference sequence). The CDR3: CATSRKGNTEAFF. As DNA, the CDR3 is TGTGCCACCAGCAGGAAAGGGAACACTGAAGCTTTCTTT.

The chain is built from TRBV27 and TRBJ1-2; unclear D gene. Trimming shortened V by 9 bases and J by 0 bases, and 11 bases separated the two germline ends. From germline, CDR1 is MNHEY and CDR2 SMNVEV (reference sequence). CDR3 length: 13 residues. CDR3: CASSRSPNYGYTF. CDR3 nucleotides: TGTGCCAGTTCAAGGTCTCCTAACTATGGCTACACCTTC.

This chain joins TRBV11-2 and TRBJ2-3, with D hard to call. This CDR3 is 15 amino acids long. The germline CDR1 and CDR2 sequences are SGHAT and FQNNGV. Deletions cut 5 bases from V and 0 bases from J, with 12 bases between. The CDR3 sequence is CASSPVSESTDTQYF. The CDR3 DNA reads TGTGCCAGCAGCCCCGTAAGCGAAAGCACAGATACGCAGTATTTT.